Below are 23 T cell receptor beta chains sequenced from a single sample in a study of blood T cells in healthy people across ages. It was with a sample-barcoded 5' primer and a J-beta primer mix that a second PCR of roughly 7 to 12 cycles was run. TCRdb re-analysed the 5' RACE reads in MiXCR, keeping a single row per CDR3 protein. This table holds roughly 1.5 million distinct CDR3 sequences, 35% to 45% found once. Sequencing was performed on blood. The receptors originated from a woman aged 18-35 years in good health.

The CDR3 sequence: CASSPGAGVKNIQYF. CDR3 sequence (DNA): TGTGCCAGCAGCCCTGGGGCGGGGGTCAAAAACATTCAGTACTTC. The rearrangement links TRBV11-1 to TRBJ2-4; 7 bases match TRBD2. The CDR3 is 15 residues long. The J segment lost 3 bases and the V segment lost 5 bases, leaving 7 bases of the junction unmatched. The V gene's germline CDR1 is SGHAT and CDR2 FQDESV (reference sequence).

This clonotype was detected a few times. CDR3 residues: CASSYPTGPYEQYF. The DNA for the CDR3 is TGTGCCAGCAGTTACCCGACAGGGCCCTACGAGCAGTACTTC. The chain has TRBV6-6 and TRBJ2-7; TRBD1 matches at 7 bases. J lost 2 bases, V lost 2 bases, and 3 bases had no gene match. The CDR3 sequence is 14 residues long. The germline gives CDR1 MNHNY, CDR2 SVGAGI (reference sequence).

This clonotype was seen only a few times. This rearrangement joins TRBV7-9 to TRBJ1-2; D gene uncertain. V dropped 11 bases and J dropped 2 bases, with 18 bases sitting between them. Germline V CDR1 and CDR2: SEHNR, FQNEAQ (reference sequence). The CDR3 contains 14 residues. The CDR3 coding sequence is TGTGCCGGCGCGCGGATACGCCAGAACTATGGCTACACCTTC. This translates into CAGARIRQNYGYTF.

This clonotype appeared a few times. This sequence joins TRBV4-1 and TRBJ2-1; 10 nucleotides match TRBD2. This CDR3 is built from 15 residues. J gave up 6 bases and V 1 base, and 3 bases lay outside the gene matches. CDR1 and CDR2 from the germline V gene are MGHRA and YSYEKL. CDR3 sequence: CASSQGTSGGNEQFF. In DNA form, the CDR3 reads TGCGCCAGCAGCCAAGGGACTAGCGGCGGCAATGAGCAGTTCTTC.

This clonotype came up many times. The chain has TRBV29-1 and TRBJ2-1; TRBD2 matches 11 bases. The CDR3 totals 14 residues. Per germline, CDR1 SQVTM and CDR2 ANQGSEA. Trimming cost V 6 bases and J 4 bases; bases outside gene matches: 5. The CDR3: CSVTGLAGYNEQFF. As DNA, the CDR3 is TGCAGCGTAACTGGACTAGCGGGTTACAATGAGCAGTTCTTC.

The rearrangement links TRBV13 to TRBJ2-6, with D possibly TRBD2 on 5 matching bases. V gave up 7 bases and J gave up 2 bases, with 12 bases separating them. In germline, CDR1 is PRHDT, CDR2 FYEKMQ (reference sequence). The CDR3 sequence is 15 residues long. The CDR3 nucleotides read TGTGCCAGCAAAAGATACGGGACTGGGGCCAACGTCCTGACTTTC. Its protein is CASKRYGTGANVLTF.

This clonotype appeared a few times. V gene TRBV4-1 combines with J gene TRBJ2-3, with a tentative D call TRBD2 (5 bases). CDR1 is MGHRA and CDR2 is YSYEKL in the germline V gene. Trimming removed 4 bases at V and 1 base at J, with 12 bases between. The CDR3 sequence is 15 residues long. The CDR3 sequence: CASSLLGLGTDTQYF. CDR3 coding DNA: TGCGCCAGCAGCCTACTAGGTCTGGGCACAGATACGCAGTATTTT.

This clonotype is a singleton in its sample. The V gene is TRBV7-9, the J gene TRBJ1-2; D unresolved. Deletions cut 5 bases from V and 2 bases from J, with 9 bases between. This CDR3 region has 13 residues. Germline V gene sequence: CDR1 SEHNR, CDR2 FQNEAQ (reference sequence). In DNA form, the CDR3 reads TGTGCCAGCAGCGGATCAGTAAACTATGGCTACACCTTC. As protein: CASSGSVNYGYTF.

The chain is built from TRBV12-3 or TRBV12-4 and TRBJ2-3; D ambiguous. V lost 5 bases, J lost 1 base, and 16 bases lay in between. This CDR3 is 16 amino acids long. CDR3 amino acids: CASSRTSRPGTDTQYF. In DNA form, the CDR3 reads TGTGCCAGCAGTAGAACGTCCCGGCCTGGCACAGATACGCAGTATTTT.

This clonotype has just a few counts. J is TRBJ2-6 and V is TRBV27; D is undetermined. This CDR3 comprises 14 residues. Germline CDR1 and CDR2: MNHEY and SMNVEV (reference sequence). Trimming took off 6 bases at V and 1 base at J, with 7 bases between the two ends. Here the CDR3 reads CASRSESGANVLTF. As DNA, the CDR3 is TGTGCCAGCAGGTCCGAATCTGGGGCCAACGTCCTGACTTTC.

This clonotype has just a few counts. As DNA, the CDR3 is TGTGCCAGCAGGCTGCGGGCTAGCGGGAGTAGTGAGAAGACCCAGTACTTC. It yields the protein CASRLRASGSSEKTQYF. The chain links TRBV2 to TRBJ2-5; 10 bases line up with TRBD2. This CDR3 has 17 residues. V gave up 6 bases and J gave up 6 bases; unmatched junction bases: 16. Germline CDR1 and CDR2: SNHLY and FYNNEI.

V and J are TRBV20-1 and TRBJ2-7; the match to TRBD2 covers 8 bases. The last part of the DNA fits TRBJ2-5 better; the J call may be wrong. CDR1 and CDR2 from the germline V gene are DFQATT and SNEGSKA (reference sequence). This CDR3 is built from 14 residues. The CDR3 loop is CSARRTSGEETQYF. The CDR3 DNA reads TGCAGTGCTAGAAGAACTAGCGGTGAAGAGACCCAGTACTTC.

The chain has TRBV12-3 or TRBV12-4 and TRBJ1-2; the D gene is possibly TRBD1 (5 bases). CDR3 size: 14 residues. Trimming removed 4 bases at V and 0 bases at J, with 9 bases between. The CDR3 DNA is TGTGCCAGCAGTTACAGGACCACTAACTATGGCTACACCTTC. Translation: CASSYRTTNYGYTF.

This clonotype was detected ten times or more. The V call is TRBV29-1, the J call TRBJ1-2, with D possibly matching TRBD1 (5 bases). The CDR3 runs 12 residues. The germline gives CDR1 SQVTM, CDR2 ANQGSEA. V was shortened by 4 bases and J by 3 bases, with 9 bases between the two germline ends. The CDR3 here is CSVVRGDYGYTF. The CDR3 DNA reads TGCAGCGTTGTGCGGGGCGACTATGGCTACACCTTC.

This clonotype was detected only once. This chain links TRBV12-3 or TRBV12-4 with TRBJ1-1; TRBD1 matches at 9 bases. Trimming at V came to 4 bases and at J to 4 bases, leaving 7 bases not matched to a gene. The CDR3 consists of 15 residues. CDR3 in amino acids: CASSWVGDRVTEAFF. In DNA, the CDR3 is TGTGCCAGCAGTTGGGTGGGGGACAGGGTCACTGAAGCTTTCTTT.

This chain uses TRBV14 with TRBJ2-1; 14 bases map to TRBD2. The V segment lost 3 bases and the J segment 7 bases; nucleotides outside the gene matches: 5. Germline CDR1 is SGHDN and CDR2 is FVKESK. The CDR3 loop spans 16 amino acids. CDR3 residues: CASSQTSGGAWNEQFF. CDR3 DNA sequence: TGTGCCAGCAGCCAGACTAGCGGGGGGGCGTGGAATGAGCAGTTCTTC.

The rearrangement links TRBV6-5 to TRBJ2-4, with 8 bases matching TRBD1. The J call is uncertain, as TRBJ2-7 better fits the DNA end. Germline V CDR1 and CDR2: MNHEY, SVGAGI. The CDR3 has 12 amino acids. This CDR3 reads CASLTGENEQYF. As DNA, the CDR3 is TGTGCCAGCCTGACAGGGGAAAACGAGCAGTACTTC.

There are a few counts of this clonotype. A much larger clone is a single base away; this may be a read error. The V and J genes are TRBV9 and TRBJ1-5; no clear D. Germline CDR1 reads SGDLS; CDR2 reads YYNGEE. Trimming stripped 3 bases from V and 4 bases from J, with 8 bases between. This CDR3 comprises 13 residues. The CDR3 DNA sequence: TGTGCCAGCAGCGCGGACGGGAATCAGCCCCAGCATTTT. This encodes CASSADGNQPQHF.

V and J are TRBV10-3 and TRBJ2-1; 10 bases agree with TRBD2. V lost 2 bases to trimming and J lost 4 bases; unmatched junction nucleotides: 5. Germline V gene sequence: CDR1 ENHRY, CDR2 SYGVKD. The CDR3 is 16 amino acids. CDR3 region: CAISEPTSGTYNEQFF. CDR3 DNA: TGTGCCATCAGTGAGCCTACTAGCGGGACTTACAATGAGCAGTTCTTC.

V and J are TRBV10-3 and TRBJ2-5, with 8 nucleotides matching TRBD1. Germline CDR1 and CDR2: ENHRY and SYGVKD. This CDR3 region has 16 residues. V dropped 5 bases and J dropped 11; count of bases not matched to a gene: 19. DNA of the CDR3: TGTGCCATCAGTTCCGGGACAGGCGGCTCCTACAATGAGCAGTACTTC. It is translated as CAISSGTGGSYNEQYF.

The chain uses TRBV4-1 and TRBJ2-4, with D possibly TRBD1 on 6 matching bases. Trimming shortened V by 3 bases and J by 6 bases, and 24 bases separated the two germline ends. Germline V gives CDR1 MGHRA, CDR2 YSYEKL. This CDR3 is 18 amino acids long. CDR3 sequence: CASSHAQGVSTRGNIQYF. The CDR3 DNA reads as TGCGCCAGCAGCCATGCACAGGGAGTCTCAACGCGCGGAAACATTCAGTACTTC.

A few counts support this clonotype. V usage is TRBV6-6 and J usage is TRBJ1-2; D gene unclear. Germline CDR1 is MNHNY and CDR2 is SVGAGI (reference sequence). The CDR3 is made up of 12 amino acids. Trimming took 1 base from V and 7 from J, leaving 7 bases between them. CDR3 sequence (DNA): TGTGCCAGCAGTTACTTGGGTAGTGGCTACACCTTC. This translates into CASSYLGSGYTF.

This clonotype was seen a single time. The rearrangement joins TRBV29-1 to TRBJ2-7; tentatively, D is TRBD1 (6 bases). Between the trimmed V and J ends, which lost 6 bases and 0 bases, there was a span of 12 bases. The germline V gene has CDR1 SQVTM and CDR2 ANQGSEA. The CDR3 is 13 residues long. The CDR3 protein is CSVRQANSYEQYF. The CDR3 nucleotides read TGCAGCGTAAGACAGGCTAACTCCTACGAGCAGTACTTC.